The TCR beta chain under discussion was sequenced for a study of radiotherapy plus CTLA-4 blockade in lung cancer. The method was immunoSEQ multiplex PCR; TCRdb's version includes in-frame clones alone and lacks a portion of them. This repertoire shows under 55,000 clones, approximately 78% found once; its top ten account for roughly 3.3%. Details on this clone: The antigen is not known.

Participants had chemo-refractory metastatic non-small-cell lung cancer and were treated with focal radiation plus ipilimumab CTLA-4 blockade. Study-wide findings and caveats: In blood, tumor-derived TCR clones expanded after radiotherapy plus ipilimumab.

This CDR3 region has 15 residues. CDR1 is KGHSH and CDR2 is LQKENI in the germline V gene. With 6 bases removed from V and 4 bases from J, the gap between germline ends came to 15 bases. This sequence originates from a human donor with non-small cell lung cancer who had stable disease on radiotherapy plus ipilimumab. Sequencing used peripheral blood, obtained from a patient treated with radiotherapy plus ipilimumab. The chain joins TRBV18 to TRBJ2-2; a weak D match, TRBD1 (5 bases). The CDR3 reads CASSPGTTGTGELFF. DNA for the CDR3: TGTGCCAGCTCTCCGGGTACTACAGGCACCGGGGAGCTGTTTTTT.